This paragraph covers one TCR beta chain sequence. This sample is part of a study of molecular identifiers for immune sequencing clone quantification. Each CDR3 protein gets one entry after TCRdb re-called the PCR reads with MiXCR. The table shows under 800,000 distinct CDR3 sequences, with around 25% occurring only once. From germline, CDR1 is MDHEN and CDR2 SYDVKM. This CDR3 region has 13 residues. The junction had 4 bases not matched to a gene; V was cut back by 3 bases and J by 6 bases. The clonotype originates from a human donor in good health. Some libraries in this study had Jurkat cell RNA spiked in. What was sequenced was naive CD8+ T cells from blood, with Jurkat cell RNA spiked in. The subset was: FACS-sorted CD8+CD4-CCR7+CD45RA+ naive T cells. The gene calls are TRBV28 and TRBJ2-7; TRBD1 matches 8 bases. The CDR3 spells CASSFRGPSEQYF. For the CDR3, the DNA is TGTGCCAGCAGTTTCAGGGGGCCCTCCGAGCAGTACTTC.